This T cell receptor (beta chain) was recovered during a study of cytomegalovirus exposure and HLA in healthy donors. Notes on this clone: Its antigen is not identified.

Study observations and caveats: According to the study, 150 to 200 TCR beta chains were cytomegalovirus-associated. Most TCR sequences showed up rarely, but some public TCRs showed up in many donors. Cytomegalovirus status, reportedly, was diagnosed with high specificity and sensitivity by the classifier. Through in vitro validation, three CMV-associated chains were shown to be specific for CMV antigens.

The method was immunoSEQ multiplex PCR; TCRdb's version includes in-frame clones alone and lacks a portion of them. This sample yields more than 300,000 clones, of which 86% are seen a single time; roughly 0.83% belongs to the top ten. Germline CDR1 is MDHEN and CDR2 is SYDVKM. With 3 bases removed from V and 11 bases from J, the gap between germline ends came to 5 bases. CDR3 length: 10 amino acids. Sequencing was performed on PBMCs. The chain joins TRBV28 to TRBJ1-5; D is unclear. The receptor's source is a woman aged 18-30 years in good health and CMV-seronegative. The CDR3 nucleotides read TGTGCCAGCAGTTTCGGGGCCCAGCATTTT. Translated, it gives CASSFGAQHF. The full variable domain, with the rest looked up from reference TRBV28 and TRBJ1-5, is DVKVTQSSRYLVKRTGEKVFLECVQDMDHENMFWYRQDPGLGLRLIYFSYDVKMKEKGDIPEGYSVSREKKERFSLILESASTNQTSMYLCASSFGAQHFGDGTRLSIL.